The source of this T cell receptor beta chain is a study of T-cell memory formation after mild COVID-19. General study results and limits: Mainly in CM and EM were contracting CD4+ clones; CD8+ were in EMRA. Clones contracting across day 15 to 85 had a balanced CD4/CD8 profile; later expanding clones leaned CD4+.

CDR1 SGHVS and CDR2 FQNEAQ come from the germline V gene. This CDR3 region has 14 residues. Trimming took 5 bases from V and 7 from J; bases not matched to a gene: 6. Barcoded TCR alpha and TCR beta cDNA libraries with UMIs came from 5'RACE using constant-segment primers. MiXCR, applied by TCRdb to the 5' RACE reads, yields one record per CDR3 protein. The sample holds fewer than 550,000 distinct CDR3 sequences, 20% seen once. With regard to this clonotype: No antigen is known for it.

The sample comprised PBMCs or a T cell subset sorted from them (not recorded which). This TCR was sampled from an adult woman who had mild COVID-19 (a few samples of this study predate the infection). Cell type and time point are not known. This chain connects TRBV7-8 to TRBJ2-7; 12 bases are a match to TRBD1. CDR3 sequence reads: CASSPGTGGVEQYF. As DNA, the CDR3 is TGTGCCAGCAGCCCCGGGACAGGGGGCGTTGAGCAGTACTTC.